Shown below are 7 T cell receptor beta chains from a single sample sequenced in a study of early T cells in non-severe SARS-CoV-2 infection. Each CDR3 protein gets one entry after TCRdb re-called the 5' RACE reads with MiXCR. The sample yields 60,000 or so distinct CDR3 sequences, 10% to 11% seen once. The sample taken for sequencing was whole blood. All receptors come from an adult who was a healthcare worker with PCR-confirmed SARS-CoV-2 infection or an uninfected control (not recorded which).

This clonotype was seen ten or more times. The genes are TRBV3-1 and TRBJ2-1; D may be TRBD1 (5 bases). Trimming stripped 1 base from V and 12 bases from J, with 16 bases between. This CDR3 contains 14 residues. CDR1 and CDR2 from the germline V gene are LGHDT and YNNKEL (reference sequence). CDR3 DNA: TGTGCCAGCAGCCAAGTCTCGCAGGGTGGGGTGCAGTTCTTC. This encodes CASSQVSQGGVQFF.

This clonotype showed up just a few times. The DNA of the CDR3 is TGCAGCGTTGAAGATCCACGGGAATCTTACCAAGAGACCCAGTACTTC. Protein product: CSVEDPRESYQETQYF. The gene calls are TRBV29-1 and TRBJ2-5, with D possibly TRBD2 on 5 matching bases. The CDR3 consists of 16 residues. Between the trimmed V and J ends, which lost 0 bases and 0 bases, there was a span of 14 bases. The V gene's germline CDR1 is SQVTM and CDR2 ANQGSEA.

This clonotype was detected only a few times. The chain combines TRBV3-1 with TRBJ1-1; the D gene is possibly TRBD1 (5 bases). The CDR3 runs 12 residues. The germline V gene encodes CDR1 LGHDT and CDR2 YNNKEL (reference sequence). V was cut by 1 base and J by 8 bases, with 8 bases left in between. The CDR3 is CASSQGDSEAFF. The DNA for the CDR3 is TGTGCCAGCAGCCAAGGTGACAGCGAAGCTTTCTTT.

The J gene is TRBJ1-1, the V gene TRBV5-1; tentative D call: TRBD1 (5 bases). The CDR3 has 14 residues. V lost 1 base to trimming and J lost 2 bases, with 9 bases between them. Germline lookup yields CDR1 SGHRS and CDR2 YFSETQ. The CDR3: CASSLMGLNTEAFF. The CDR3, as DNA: TGCGCCAGCAGCTTGATGGGGCTTAACACTGAAGCTTTCTTT. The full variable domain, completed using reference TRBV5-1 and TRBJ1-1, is KAGVTQTPRYLIKTRGQQVTLSCSPISGHRSVSWYQQTPGQGLQFLFEYFSETQRNKGNFPGRFSGRQFSNSRSEMNVSTLELGDSALYLCASSLMGLNTEAFFGQGTRLTVV.

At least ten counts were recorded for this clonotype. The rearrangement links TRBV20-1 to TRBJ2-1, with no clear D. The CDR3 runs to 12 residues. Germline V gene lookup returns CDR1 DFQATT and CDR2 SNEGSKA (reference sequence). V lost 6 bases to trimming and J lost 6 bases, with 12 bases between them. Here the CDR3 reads CSAPDARNEQFF. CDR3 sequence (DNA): TGCAGTGCCCCGGACGCGCGCAATGAGCAGTTCTTC.

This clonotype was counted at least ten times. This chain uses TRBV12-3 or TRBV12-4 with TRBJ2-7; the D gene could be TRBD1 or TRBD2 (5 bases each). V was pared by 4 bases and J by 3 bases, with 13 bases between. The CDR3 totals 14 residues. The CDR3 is CASSSPGTVYEQYF. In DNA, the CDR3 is TGTGCCAGCAGTTCCCCCGGGACGGTCTACGAGCAGTACTTC.

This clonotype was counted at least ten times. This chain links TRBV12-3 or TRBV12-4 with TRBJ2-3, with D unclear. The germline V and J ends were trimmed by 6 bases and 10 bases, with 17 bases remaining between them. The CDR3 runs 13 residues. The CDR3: CASSNGYRTPQYF. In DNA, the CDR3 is TGTGCCAGCAGCAACGGCTACAGAACCCCGCAGTATTTT.